This TCR beta chain was identified in a study of spatial heterogeneity in lung cancer. Study-wide context: Beta-chain sequences were consistently detected more often than alpha-chain sequences. Study outcomes and limitations: Coverage was estimated at roughly 7.2% of tumor T cells for alpha chains and approximately 14% for beta chains. Mutation tallies in tumors tracked expanded intratumoral alpha and beta TCR counts. The counts of expanded TCRs, ubiquitous and regional, tracked ubiquitous and regional nonsynonymous mutations, respectively.

A remark on this clonotype: No antigen is known for it.

One entry per CDR3 protein results from TCRdb running MiXCR on the 5' RACE reads. The repertoire consists of some 11,000 distinct CDR3 sequences, with around 5% occurring once and the leading ten covering roughly 12%. The ends lost 2 bases at V and 0 bases at J; junction bases unmatched: 6. This CDR3 is 16 amino acids long. Germline V gives CDR1 MGHRA, CDR2 YSYEKL. Described time point: sample taken at primary tumor resection. Samples were obtained from approximately 72 donors, all untreated early-stage non-small cell lung cancer patients. This specimen was lung tumor tissue, taken at surgery. The receptor comes from a male donor with early-stage non-small cell lung cancer. The rearrangement links TRBV4-1 to TRBJ2-5, with 7 bases lining up with TRBD1. The CDR3, as DNA: TGCGCCAGCAGCCAATCGGGACAGTCGTACCAAGAGACCCAGTACTTC. The encoded protein is CASSQSGQSYQETQYF.